A selection of T cell receptor beta chains follows, all from one sample in a study of blood T cells in healthy people across ages. Each CDR3 protein is one row after TCRdb ran MiXCR on the 5' RACE reads. The table lists 550,000 to 800,000 distinct CDR3 sequences, around 21% of them singletons, with roughly 3.9% in the top ten. The specimen was blood. These receptors were taken from a man between 65 and 85 years old in good health. CDR3s include the opening cysteine and the closing phenylalanine or tryptophan. The D gene is left open where the match is weak. Clone size is shown for a subset of rows, as once, few, many or a class of expanded clone.

TRBJ1-2	.	.	TRBV27	CASSSSGGLNYGYTF	TGTGCCAGCAGTTCCTCGGGAGGGTTAAACTATGGCTACACCTTC
TRBJ2-1	.	.	TRBV9	CASSVAPGGGTGNEQFF	TGTGCCAGCAGCGTAGCCCCCGGGGGCGGGACGGGCAATGAGCAGTTCTTC
TRBJ2-7	few	TRBD2	TRBV20-1	CSARDPGLAIYEQYF	TGCAGTGCTAGAGATCCGGGACTAGCAATTTACGAGCAGTACTTC
TRBJ2-7	many	TRBD2	TRBV18	CASSLSSGSLSEQYF	TGTGCCAGCTCACTGTCTAGCGGGAGTCTTTCCGAGCAGTACTTC
TRBJ2-5	few	.	TRBV20-1	CSANPAAAKTQYF	TGCAGTGCTAATCCAGCCGCGGCGAAGACCCAGTACTTC
TRBJ2-2	.	TRBD1	TRBV20-1	CSATTGLSGELFF	TGCAGTGCAACGACAGGGCTTTCCGGGGAGCTGTTTTTT
TRBJ2-5	.	TRBD2	TRBV10-3	CAISGSGGQETQYF	TGTGCCATCAGTGGTAGCGGGGGCCAAGAGACCCAGTACTTC
TRBJ2-7	once	.	TRBV3-1	CASKPCHEQYF	TGTGCCAGCAAACCATGCCACGAGCAGTACTTC
TRBJ2-1	.	TRBD1	TRBV12-5	CASGKSGTGAYEQFF	TGTGCTAGTGGCAAGTCCGGGACAGGAGCCTATGAGCAGTTCTTC
TRBJ2-3	few	TRBD1	TRBV7-2	CASSLEGTGYRIGTDTQYF	TGTGCCAGCAGCTTAGAAGGGACAGGATATAGAATCGGCACAGATACGCAGTATTTT
TRBJ1-2	.	.	TRBV20-1	CSARGPDYGYTF	TGCAGTGCTAGGGGACCTGACTATGGCTACACCTTC
TRBJ2-7	few	TRBD2	TRBV20-1	CSARGLGGGPPEQYF	TGCAGTGCTAGAGGATTGGGGGGAGGGCCTCCCGAGCAGTACTTC
TRBJ1-2	.	TRBD1	TRBV20-1	CSTLDREGYGYTF	TGCAGTACCTTGGACAGGGAGGGATATGGCTACACCTTC
TRBJ2-7	.	TRBD1	TRBV11-2	CASRAQGQRVYEQYF	TGTGCCAGCAGAGCCCAGGGACAGCGTGTCTACGAGCAGTACTTC
TRBJ2-3	.	.	TRBV7-2	CASSRRDLVLADTQYF	TGTGCCAGCAGCCGACGGGACTTGGTCCTCGCAGATACGCAGTATTTT
TRBJ2-7	many	.	TRBV5-1	CASSLSGADASYEQYF	TGCGCCAGCAGCTTGTCCGGGGCAGATGCTTCCTACGAGCAGTACTTC
TRBJ2-1	.	TRBD2	TRBV20-1	CSARVTSGSGEQFF	TGCAGTGCTAGAGTTACTAGCGGGAGTGGTGAGCAGTTCTTC
TRBJ2-2	.	TRBD1	TRBV20-1	CSACSGGASGELFF	TGCAGTGCTTGTTCAGGGGGCGCGTCCGGGGAGCTGTTTTTT
TRBJ2-3	.	.	TRBV5-1	CASSPDTSSGDTQYF	TGCGCCAGCAGCCCGGACACCTCATCGGGAGATACGCAGTATTTT
TRBJ2-1	many	.	TRBV18	CASSPQGGSYNEQFF	TGTGCCAGCTCACCGCAGGGGGGCTCCTACAATGAGCAGTTCTTC
TRBJ2-7	.	.	TRBV29-1	CSVEDGGHEQYF	TGCAGCGTTGAAGATGGGGGGCACGAGCAGTACTTC
TRBJ2-1	many	TRBD2	TRBV4-1	CASSQLAAYNEQFF	TGCGCCAGCAGCCAACTAGCGGCCTACAATGAGCAGTTCTTC
TRBJ2-1	few	TRBD2	TRBV6-5	CASSYSTSGNNEQFF	TGTGCCAGCAGTTACTCGACTAGCGGCAACAATGAGCAGTTCTTC
TRBJ1-2	.	.	TRBV27	CASSSPEVGDGYTF	TGTGCCAGCAGTTCCCCCGAGGTTGGGGATGGCTACACCTTC
TRBJ1-5	.	.	TRBV12-3/TRBV12-4	CASSTLFLSNQPQHF	TGTGCCAGCAGTACCCTCTTCCTGAGCAATCAGCCCCAGCATTTT
TRBJ1-1	.	.	TRBV5-5	CASSPWDGANTEAFF	TGTGCCAGCAGCCCATGGGACGGGGCGAACACTGAAGCTTTCTTT
TRBJ2-7	few	TRBD2	TRBV20-1	CSARSGRGYEQYF	TGCAGTGCTCGTAGCGGGAGGGGATACGAGCAGTACTTC
TRBJ1-1	few	.	TRBV3-1	CASSQIGEEAFF	TGTGCCAGCAGCCAGATCGGGGAAGAAGCTTTCTTT
TRBJ1-2	few	.	TRBV20-1	CSGLGTNYGYTF	TGCAGTGGGTTGGGTACTAACTATGGCTACACCTTC
TRBJ2-5	.	.	TRBV4-2	CASSQEGVSAPHETQYF	TGTGCCAGCAGCCAAGAGGGGGTTTCCGCCCCCCATGAGACCCAGTACTTC
TRBJ2-7	few	TRBD2	TRBV7-8	CASSLGSLAGGPYEQYF	TGTGCCAGCAGCTTGGGGTCACTAGCGGGAGGACCCTACGAGCAGTACTTC
TRBJ2-1	few	TRBD1	TRBV29-1	CSARGYRGSSYNEQFF	TGCAGCGCCCGGGGGTACAGGGGGAGCTCCTACAATGAGCAGTTCTTC
TRBJ2-7	few	.	TRBV20-1	CSARDRQGGPYEQYF	TGCAGTGCTAGAGATCGTCAGGGCGGTCCCTACGAGCAGTACTTC
TRBJ1-5	few	.	TRBV7-2	CASSFGIFSNQPQHF	TGTGCCAGCAGCTTCGGGATATTTAGCAATCAGCCCCAGCATTTT
TRBJ2-5	few	.	TRBV20-1	CSATFLPGAQETQYF	TGCAGTGCTACTTTTTTGCCGGGGGCCCAAGAGACCCAGTACTTC
TRBJ2-5	.	.	TRBV20-1	CSAPGDGETQYF	TGCAGTGCTCCCGGGGACGGGGAGACCCAGTACTTC
TRBJ2-1	.	.	TRBV20-1	CSAPDRDRNEQFF	TGCAGTGCCCCAGACCGCGACAGGAATGAGCAGTTCTTC
TRBJ2-1	.	.	TRBV7-9	CASSLGSGVYNEQFF	TGTGCCAGCAGCTTAGGATCGGGAGTCTACAATGAGCAGTTCTTC
TRBJ2-7	few	TRBD1	TRBV28	CASSLGTGYSYEQYF	TGTGCCAGCAGTCTCGGGACAGGGTACTCCTACGAGCAGTACTTC
TRBJ2-5	few	.	TRBV12-3/TRBV12-4	CASSRGTEGAETQYF	TGTGCCAGCAGCCGCGGGACGGAGGGCGCAGAGACCCAGTACTTC
TRBJ2-5	few	.	TRBV3-1	CASSLPRDRVHETQYF	TGTGCCAGCAGCCTCCCCAGGGACCGGGTACATGAGACCCAGTACTTC
TRBJ2-2	.	.	TRBV2	CASSEEIPTGELFF	TGTGCCAGCAGTGAGGAAATTCCCACCGGGGAGCTGTTTTTT
TRBJ2-3	.	.	TRBV12-3/TRBV12-4	CASSLSVRTGDTDTQYF	TGTGCCAGCAGCTTGTCTGTGAGGACGGGGGATACAGATACGCAGTATTTT
TRBJ2-3	many	.	TRBV4-2	CASSPRGSGGEDTQYF	TGTGCCAGCAGCCCCCGTGGTAGCGGAGGGGAAGATACGCAGTATTTT
TRBJ2-5	few	.	TRBV3-1	CASSQTGTQYF	TGTGCCAGCAGCCAAACGGGGACCCAGTACTTC
TRBJ2-1	.	TRBD2	TRBV24-1	CATSDPAGGRDEQFF	TGTGCCACCAGTGACCCCGCGGGAGGACGAGATGAGCAGTTCTTC
TRBJ2-2	few	.	TRBV27	CASTSGGELFF	TGTGCCAGCACCTCAGGCGGGGAGCTGTTTTTT
TRBJ2-7	.	.	TRBV9	CASSGGPSGVEQYF	TGTGCCAGCAGCGGCGGGCCGAGTGGGGTCGAGCAGTACTTC
TRBJ2-2	many	.	TRBV15	CATSTGTYANTGELFF	TGTGCCACCAGCACTGGGACGTACGCGAACACCGGGGAGCTGTTTTTT
TRBJ2-5	.	TRBD2	TRBV28	CASSLRGVGAGDLQETQYF	TGTGCCAGCAGTTTACGAGGGGTGGGAGCGGGGGATCTCCAAGAGACCCAGTACTTC
TRBJ1-5	few	.	TRBV7-2	CASSLEADPPHF	TGTGCCAGCAGCTTAGAAGCCGACCCCCCGCATTTT
TRBJ2-7	.	TRBD2	TRBV20-1	CSATPTSGSYEQYF	TGCAGTGCTACCCCCACGAGCGGGAGCTACGAGCAGTACTTC
TRBJ2-3	once	.	TRBV3-1	CASSRMSGGRTDTQYF	TGTGCCAGCAGCCGTATGAGCGGAGGGAGGACAGATACGCAGTATTTT
TRBJ2-5	.	.	TRBV20-1	CSARGIREETQYF	TGCAGTGCTAGGGGGATAAGGGAAGAGACCCAGTACTTC